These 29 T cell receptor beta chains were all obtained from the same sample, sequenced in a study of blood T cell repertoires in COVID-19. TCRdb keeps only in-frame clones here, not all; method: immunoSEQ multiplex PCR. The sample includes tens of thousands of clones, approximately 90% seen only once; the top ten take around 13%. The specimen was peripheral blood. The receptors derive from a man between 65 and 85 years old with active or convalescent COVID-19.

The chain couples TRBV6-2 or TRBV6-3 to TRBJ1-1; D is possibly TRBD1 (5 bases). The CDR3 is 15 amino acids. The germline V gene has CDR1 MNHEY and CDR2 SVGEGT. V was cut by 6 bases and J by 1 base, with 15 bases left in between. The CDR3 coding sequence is TGTGCCAGCAGCAACCGAAGGGGAACGAACACTGAAGCTTTCTTT. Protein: CASSNRRGTNTEAFF.

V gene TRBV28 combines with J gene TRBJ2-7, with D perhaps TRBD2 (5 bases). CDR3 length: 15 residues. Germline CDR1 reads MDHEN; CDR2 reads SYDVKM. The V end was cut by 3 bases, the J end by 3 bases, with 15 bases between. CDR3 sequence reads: CASSLRGLLGYEQYF. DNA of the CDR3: TGTGCCAGCAGTTTGCGCGGGCTCCTCGGCTACGAGCAGTACTTC.

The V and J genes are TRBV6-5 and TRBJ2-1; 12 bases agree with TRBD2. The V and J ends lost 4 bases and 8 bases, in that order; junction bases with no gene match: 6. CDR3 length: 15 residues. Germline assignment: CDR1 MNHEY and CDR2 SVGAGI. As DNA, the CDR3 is TGTGCCAGCAGTTCTAGCGGGAGGGGGTCTCATGAGCAGTTCTTC. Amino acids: CASSSSGRGSHEQFF.

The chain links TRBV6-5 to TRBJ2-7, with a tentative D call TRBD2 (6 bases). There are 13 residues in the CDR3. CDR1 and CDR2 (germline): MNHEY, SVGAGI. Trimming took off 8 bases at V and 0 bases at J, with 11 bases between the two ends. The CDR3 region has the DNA TGTGCCAGCGGAGGGAGCAACTCCTACGAGCAGTACTTC. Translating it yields CASGGSNSYEQYF.

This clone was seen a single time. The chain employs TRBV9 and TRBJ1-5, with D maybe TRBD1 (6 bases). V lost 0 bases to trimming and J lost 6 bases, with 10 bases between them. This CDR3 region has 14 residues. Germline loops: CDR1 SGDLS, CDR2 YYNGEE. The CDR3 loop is CASSVDPGAQPQHF. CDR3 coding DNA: TGTGCCAGCAGCGTAGACCCAGGGGCTCAGCCCCAGCATTTT.

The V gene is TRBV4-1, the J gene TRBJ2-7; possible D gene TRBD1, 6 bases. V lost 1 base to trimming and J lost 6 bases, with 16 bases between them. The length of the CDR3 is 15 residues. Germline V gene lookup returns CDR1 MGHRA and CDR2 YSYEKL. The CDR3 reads CASSQGHNRAGEQYF. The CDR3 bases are TGCGCCAGCAGCCAAGGTCACAACAGGGCAGGCGAGCAGTACTTC.

The CDR3 here is CASSLLAGGAGELFF. CDR3 DNA: TGTGCCAGCAGCTTACTAGCGGGAGGGGCCGGGGAGCTGTTTTTT. The chain has TRBV7-2 and TRBJ2-2, with 12 bases matching TRBD2. There are 15 residues in the CDR3. Germline assignment: CDR1 SGHTA and CDR2 FQGNSA. V shed 2 bases, J shed 6 bases, and the junction held 1 base outside the gene matches.

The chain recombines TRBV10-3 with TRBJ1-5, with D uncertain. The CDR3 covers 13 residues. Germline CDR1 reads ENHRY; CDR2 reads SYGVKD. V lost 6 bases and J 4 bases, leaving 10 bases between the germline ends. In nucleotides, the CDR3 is TGTGCCATCAGGGACCGGGAAAATCAGCCCCAGCATTTT. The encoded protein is CAIRDRENQPQHF.

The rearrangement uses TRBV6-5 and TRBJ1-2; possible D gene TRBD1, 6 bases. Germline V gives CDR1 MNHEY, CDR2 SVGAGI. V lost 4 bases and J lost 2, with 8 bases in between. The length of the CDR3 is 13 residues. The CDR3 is CASSSDRNYGYTF. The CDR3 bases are TGTGCCAGCAGTTCGGACAGAAACTATGGCTACACCTTC.

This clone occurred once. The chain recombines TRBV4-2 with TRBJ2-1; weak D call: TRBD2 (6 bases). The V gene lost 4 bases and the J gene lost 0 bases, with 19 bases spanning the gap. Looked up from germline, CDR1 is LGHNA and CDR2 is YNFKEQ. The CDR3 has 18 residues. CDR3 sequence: CASSRLFSGGISYNEQFF. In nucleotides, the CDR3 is TGTGCCAGCAGCCGTTTATTTAGCGGCGGGATCTCCTACAATGAGCAGTTCTTC.

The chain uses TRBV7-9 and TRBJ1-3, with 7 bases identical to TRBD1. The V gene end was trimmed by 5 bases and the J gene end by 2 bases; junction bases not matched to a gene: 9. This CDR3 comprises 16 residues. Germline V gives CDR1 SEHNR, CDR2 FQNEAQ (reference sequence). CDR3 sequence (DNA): TGTGCCAGCAGCGTAAGACAGGGTGTAACTGGAAACACCATATATTTT. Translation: CASSVRQGVTGNTIYF.

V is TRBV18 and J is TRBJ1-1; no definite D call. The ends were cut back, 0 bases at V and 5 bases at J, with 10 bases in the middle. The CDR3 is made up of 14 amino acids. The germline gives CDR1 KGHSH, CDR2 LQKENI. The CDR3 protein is CASSPPSRETEAFF. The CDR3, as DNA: TGTGCCAGCTCACCACCGTCCCGAGAGACTGAAGCTTTCTTT.

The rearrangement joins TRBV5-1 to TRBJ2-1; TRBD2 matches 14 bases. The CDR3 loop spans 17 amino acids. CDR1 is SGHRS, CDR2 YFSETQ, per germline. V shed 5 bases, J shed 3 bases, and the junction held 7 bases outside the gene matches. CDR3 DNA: TGCGCCAGCAGTTATTCCGGGACTAGCGGGAGCTACAATGAGCAGTTCTTC. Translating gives CASSYSGTSGSYNEQFF.

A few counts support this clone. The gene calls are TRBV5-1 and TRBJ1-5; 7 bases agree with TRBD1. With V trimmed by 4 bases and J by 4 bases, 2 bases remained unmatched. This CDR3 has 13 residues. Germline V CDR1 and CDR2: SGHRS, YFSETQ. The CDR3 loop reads CASSLTGNQPQHF. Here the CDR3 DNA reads TGCGCCAGCAGCCTGACAGGGAATCAGCCCCAGCATTTT.

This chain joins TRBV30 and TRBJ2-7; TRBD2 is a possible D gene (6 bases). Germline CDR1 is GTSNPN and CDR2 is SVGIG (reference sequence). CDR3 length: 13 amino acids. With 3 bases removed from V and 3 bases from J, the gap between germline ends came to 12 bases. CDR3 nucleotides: TGTGCCTGGAGAGCCGGGACTCACTACGAGCAGTACTTC. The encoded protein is CAWRAGTHYEQYF.

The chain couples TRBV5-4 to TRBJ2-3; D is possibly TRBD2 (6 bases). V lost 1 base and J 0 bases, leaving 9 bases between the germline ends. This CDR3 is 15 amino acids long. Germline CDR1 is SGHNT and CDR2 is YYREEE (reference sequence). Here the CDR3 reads CASSLIAGSTDTQYF. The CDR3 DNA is TGTGCCAGCAGCTTGATTGCGGGAAGCACAGATACGCAGTATTTT.

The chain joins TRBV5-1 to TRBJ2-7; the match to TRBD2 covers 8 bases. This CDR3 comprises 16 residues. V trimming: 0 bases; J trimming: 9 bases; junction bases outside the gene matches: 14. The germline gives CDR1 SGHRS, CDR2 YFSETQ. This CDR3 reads CASSLVGGAGGDPQYF. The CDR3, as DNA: TGCGCCAGCAGCTTGGTAGGAGGGGCGGGAGGAGACCCGCAGTACTTC.

The CDR3, as DNA: TGTGCCAGCAGCTTAGGGCGGGAGCAGTACTTC. This encodes CASSLGREQYF. The chain is built from TRBV7-6 and TRBJ2-7; D unresolved. The CDR3 is made up of 11 amino acids. V was cut by 1 base and J by 7 bases, with 5 bases left in between. Germline loops: CDR1 SGHVS, CDR2 FNYEAQ.

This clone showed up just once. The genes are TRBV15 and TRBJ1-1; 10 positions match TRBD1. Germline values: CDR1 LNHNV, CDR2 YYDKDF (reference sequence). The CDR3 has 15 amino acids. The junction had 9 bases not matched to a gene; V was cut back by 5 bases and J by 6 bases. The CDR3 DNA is TGTGCCACCAGCGTAAGACAGGGGGCCTTGGCTGAAGCTTTCTTT. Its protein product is CATSVRQGALAEAFF.

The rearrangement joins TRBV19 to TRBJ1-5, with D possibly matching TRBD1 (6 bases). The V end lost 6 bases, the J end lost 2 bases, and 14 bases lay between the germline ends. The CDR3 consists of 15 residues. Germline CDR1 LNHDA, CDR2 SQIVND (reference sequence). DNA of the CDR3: TGTGCCAGTAGCAGGACCAGGGGTGGCAATCAGCCCCAGCATTTT. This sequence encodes CASSRTRGGNQPQHF.

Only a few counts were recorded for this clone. The DNA for the CDR3 is TGTGCCAGCAGCTTAATTTCGACAGCTGGAAACACCATATATTTT. It specifies CASSLISTAGNTIYF. The J gene is TRBJ1-3, the V gene TRBV7-8; perhaps TRBD1 as D (5 bases). The CDR3 has 15 amino acids. Germline CDR1 and CDR2: SGHVS and FQNEAQ. Deletions cut 2 bases from V and 2 bases from J, with 10 bases between.

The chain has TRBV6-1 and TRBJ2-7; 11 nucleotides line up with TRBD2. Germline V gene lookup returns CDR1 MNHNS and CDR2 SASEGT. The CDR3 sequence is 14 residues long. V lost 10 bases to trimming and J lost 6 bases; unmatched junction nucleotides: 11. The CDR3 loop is CAIIEPGLAGEQYF. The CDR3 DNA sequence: TGTGCCATCATTGAACCTGGACTAGCGGGCGAGCAGTACTTC.

The CDR3 here is CASSGGYSNEKLFF. The CDR3, as DNA: TGTGCCAGCAGCGGCGGTTACTCTAATGAAAAACTGTTTTTT. The genes are TRBV25-1 and TRBJ1-4; D ambiguous. Germline V gene data show CDR1 as MGHDK and CDR2 as SYGVNS. The CDR3 spans 14 residues. V lost 6 bases and J 3 bases, leaving 11 bases between the germline ends.

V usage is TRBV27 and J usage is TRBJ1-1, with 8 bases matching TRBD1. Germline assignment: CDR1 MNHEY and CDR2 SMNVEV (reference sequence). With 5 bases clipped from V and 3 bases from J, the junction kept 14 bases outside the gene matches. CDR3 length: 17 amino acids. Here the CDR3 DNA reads TGTGCCAGCAGTGACATTATGCTGACAGGGGCCGACACTGAAGCTTTCTTT. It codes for CASSDIMLTGADTEAFF.

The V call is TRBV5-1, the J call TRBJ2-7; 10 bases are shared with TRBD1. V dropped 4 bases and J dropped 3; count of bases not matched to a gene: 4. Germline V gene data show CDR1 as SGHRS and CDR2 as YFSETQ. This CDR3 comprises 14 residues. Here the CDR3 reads CASSAGTGVYEQYF. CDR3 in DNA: TGCGCCAGCAGCGCCGGGACAGGGGTCTACGAGCAGTACTTC.

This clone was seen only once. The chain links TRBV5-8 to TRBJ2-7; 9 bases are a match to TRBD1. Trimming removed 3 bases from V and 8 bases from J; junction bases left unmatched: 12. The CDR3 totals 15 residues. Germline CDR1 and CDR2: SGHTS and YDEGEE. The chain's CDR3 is CASSSGTGSSLKQYF. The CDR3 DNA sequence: TGTGCCAGCAGCTCCGGGACAGGGTCTTCGTTGAAGCAGTACTTC.

The CDR3 reads CASRGLAGNYEQYF. The CDR3 coding sequence is TGTGCCAGCAGGGGACTAGCGGGAAACTACGAGCAGTACTTC. The chain combines TRBV6-6 with TRBJ2-7; 13 nucleotides agree with TRBD2. The trim removed 6 bases at V and 3 bases at J, leaving 2 bases unmatched. The germline gives CDR1 MNHNY, CDR2 SVGAGI (reference sequence). The CDR3 is made up of 14 amino acids.

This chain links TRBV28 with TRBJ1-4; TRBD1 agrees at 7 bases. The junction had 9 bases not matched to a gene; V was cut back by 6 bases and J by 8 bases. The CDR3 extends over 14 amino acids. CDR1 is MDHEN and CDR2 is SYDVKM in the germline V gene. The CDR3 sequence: CASSLGGGREKLFF. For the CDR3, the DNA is TGTGCCAGCAGCTTAGGGGGCGGGCGGGAAAAACTGTTTTTT.

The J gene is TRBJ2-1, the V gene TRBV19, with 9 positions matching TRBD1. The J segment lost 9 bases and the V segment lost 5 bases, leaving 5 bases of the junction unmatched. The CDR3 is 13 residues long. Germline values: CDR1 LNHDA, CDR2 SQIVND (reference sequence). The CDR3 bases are TGTGCCAGTAGTCCGACAGGGGGTGGTGAGCAGTTCTTC. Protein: CASSPTGGGEQFF.